One and the same sample provided the 24 T cell receptor beta chains below, sequenced in a study of tumor and adjacent non-tumor tissue in lung cancer. The library came from three nested PCR rounds adapted from ARM-PCR protocols. TCRdb reprocessed the multiplex PCR reads via MiXCR and lists one record per CDR3 protein. The sample contains tens of thousands of distinct CDR3 sequences, 74% of which appear only once. The template was RNA from unsorted bulk tissue. This non-tumor lung sample came from over 3 cm beyond the tumor edge. The material sequenced was distant non-tumor lung tissue. These receptors came from a woman aged 60-70 years with non-small cell lung cancer.

Only a few counts were recorded for this clonotype. Given the absence of the conserved phenylalanine or tryptophan at the CDR3 end, a read error is likely. The rearrangement uses TRBV20-1 and TRBJ2-7; 9 bases align to TRBD1. This CDR3 is 18 amino acids long. Germline values: CDR1 DFQATT, CDR2 SNEGSKA (reference sequence). Trimming took 0 bases from V and 3 from J; bases not matched to a gene: 15. CDR3 DNA: TGCAGTGCTAGAGATAAAACCGGGACAGGGTTTTCTAGCTACGAGCAGTACCTC. Translating it yields CSARDKTGTGFSSYEQYL.

Comments on this clonotype: Compared with germline, one end of the junction differs, possibly owing to a read error. The V call is TRBV6-2 or TRBV6-3, the J call TRBJ2-1, with a tentative D call TRBD2 (6 bases). Germline V gives CDR1 MNHEY, CDR2 SVGEGT. There are 13 residues in the CDR3. CDR3 bases: TGTGCCAACAGCATAGGGCGGGGAGGTGAGCAGTCCTTC. Protein sequence: CANSIGRGGEQSF.

This clonotype was recorded many times. V is TRBV4-3 and J is TRBJ2-6; no firm D call. Trimming left V 0 bases short and J 4 bases short, with 4 bases between. The CDR3 sequence is 14 residues long. Looked up from germline, CDR1 is LGHNA and CDR2 is YSLEER. For the CDR3, the DNA is TGCGCCAGCAGCCAAGAACGCGGGGCCAACGTCCTGACTTTC. Its translation: CASSQERGANVLTF.

A word on this clonotype: At one end, the junction sequence differs from germline, possibly due to a read error. The chain combines TRBV11-3 with TRBJ1-3; the D is unclear. Germline V gene sequence: CDR1 SGHNT, CDR2 YENEEA. This CDR3 contains 13 residues. CDR3 in amino acids: CATRENSGNTIYF. In nucleotides, the CDR3 is TGTGCCACCCGGGAGAATTCTGGTAACACCATATATTTT.

This clonotype has more than one count but fewer than ten. A single base separates this from a much larger clone, so it may be a read error. V and J are TRBV5-6 and TRBJ1-5; tentative D call: TRBD1 (5 bases). The CDR3 loop spans 15 amino acids. Per germline, CDR1 SGHDT and CDR2 YYEEEE. The CDR3 reads CANSQGGASNQPQHF. DNA for the CDR3: TGTGCCAACAGCCAGGGAGGGGCGAGCAATCAGCCCCAGCATTTT.

J is TRBJ2-1 and V is TRBV28, with TRBD1 matching over 8 bases. V dropped 6 bases and J dropped 5; count of bases not matched to a gene: 9. This CDR3 contains 15 residues. Germline loops: CDR1 MDHEN, CDR2 SYDVKM. The CDR3 loop reads CASSMTGDLHNEQFF. The CDR3 bases are TGTGCCAGCAGCATGACAGGGGACCTACACAATGAGCAGTTCTTC. Complete variable domain (other parts from reference TRBV28 and TRBJ2-1): DVKVTQSSRYLVKRTGEKVFLECVQDMDHENMFWYRQDPGLGLRLIYFSYDVKMKEKGDIPEGYSVSREKKERFSLILESASTNQTSMYLCASSMTGDLHNEQFFGPGTRLTVL.

The rearrangement joins TRBV11-3 to TRBJ2-3, with D perhaps matching TRBD2 (6 bases). This CDR3 region has 16 residues. Trimming removed 6 bases at V and 4 bases at J, with 20 bases between. CDR1 and CDR2 from the germline V gene are SGHNT and YENEEA. CDR3 sequence reads: CASRPGTGGNADTQYF. Here the CDR3 DNA reads TGTGCCAGCAGACCGGGGACTGGCGGAAACGCAGATACGCAGTATTTT.

Comment on this clonotype: An end of the junction differs from the germline gene, which may be a read error. The rearrangement uses TRBV6-2 or TRBV6-3 and TRBJ2-5; maybe TRBD2 (5 bases). The CDR3 loop spans 16 amino acids. The germline V gene has CDR1 MNHEY and CDR2 SVGEGT. The CDR3 region has the DNA TGTGCCAGCAGTTACGTTTACGGGATAGCCGAAGAGACCCAGTATTTC. It yields the protein CASSYVYGIAEETQYF.

This clonotype was recorded a few times. The gene calls are TRBV20-1 and TRBJ1-2; D ambiguous. Germline lookup yields CDR1 DFQATT and CDR2 SNEGSKA (reference sequence). V was pared by 4 bases and J by 6 bases, with 12 bases between. CDR3 length: 12 residues. This CDR3 is CSATRRMDGYTF. CDR3 in DNA: TGCAGTGCTACGAGGAGGATGGATGGCTACACCTTC.

Comment on this clonotype: At one of its ends the junction is not consistent with the germline gene, which may arise from a read error. The chain joins TRBV5-4 to TRBJ2-3, with D possibly matching TRBD2 (5 bases). The CDR3 is made up of 16 amino acids. Germline CDR1 reads SGHNT; CDR2 reads YYREEE (reference sequence). CDR3 in amino acids: CDSSSAVVRNTDTQYF. CDR3 sequence (DNA): TGTGACAGCAGCTCAGCGGTGGTACGGAACACAGATACACAGTATTTT.

A remark on this clonotype: One junction end disagrees with the germline gene, perhaps due to a read error. The genes are TRBV6-2 or TRBV6-3 and TRBJ1-1; the match to TRBD1 covers 7 bases. Germline V gene lookup returns CDR1 MNHEY and CDR2 SVGEGT. The CDR3 loop spans 15 amino acids. The CDR3 DNA reads as TGTGGCAGCAGTTCCATTGTCGCGAGGACAGGAGGAGCTTTCTTT. This translates into CGSSSIVARTGGAFF.

A note on this clonotype: The CDR3 does not end in the conserved phenylalanine or tryptophan, so this is likely a read error. The DNA is omitted, as the CDR3 cannot be located on it reliably, and the CDR3 follows TCRdb's listing. The chain employs TRBV12-3 or TRBV12-4 and TRBJ2-4; no DNA check was done on the table's D call, TRBD2. The CDR3 has 12 amino acids, counting both end residues. The CDR3 reads CTSSSGLAGLYS.

This clonotype has at least ten counts. The V and J genes are TRBV30 and TRBJ2-1, with TRBD1 matching over 8 bases. J was trimmed by 4 bases and V by 2 bases; bases with no gene match: 7. The CDR3 extends over 15 amino acids. Germline V gene data show CDR1 as GTSNPN and CDR2 as SVGIG (reference sequence). CDR3 nucleotides: TGTGCCTGGAGTATCACCGGGACAGGTTACAATGAGCAGTTCTTC. Its protein is CAWSITGTGYNEQFF.

A remark on this clonotype: Compared with germline, one end of the junction differs, possibly owing to a read error. The chain joins TRBV6-2 or TRBV6-3 to TRBJ2-2, with D possibly TRBD2 on 5 matching bases. Germline assignment: CDR1 MNHEY and CDR2 SVGEGT. This CDR3 spans 17 amino acids. The CDR3 bases are TGTACCAGCATTTACACTCAACAGAGGGCCAACACCGGGGAGCTGTTTTTT. This codes for CTSIYTQQRANTGELFF.

With regard to this clonotype: One end of the junction varies from germline; a read error may be responsible. CDR3: CVSSLKGSNTEGFF. The CDR3 region has the DNA TGTGTCAGCAGTTTAAAGGGCTCTAACACTGAAGGTTTCTTT. The chain has TRBV12-3 or TRBV12-4 and TRBJ1-1; D gene uncertain. This CDR3 has 14 residues.

The chain carries TRBV6-2 or TRBV6-3 and TRBJ2-3; D is unresolved. V was pared by 5 bases and J by 1 base, with 16 bases between. The CDR3 has 16 residues. Germline-derived CDR1 and CDR2 are MNHEY and SVGEGT. The CDR3 sequence is CASSQTGEAGTDTQYF. The CDR3 coding sequence is TGTGCCAGCAGTCAAACTGGAGAGGCTGGCACAGATACGCAGTATTTT.

Concerning this clonotype itself: The junction and the germline gene differ at one end; a read error may be behind it. The chain is built from TRBV4-3 and TRBJ2-3; D not resolved. This CDR3 spans 15 amino acids. The germline CDR1 and CDR2 sequences are LGHNA and YSLEER. CDR3 sequence (DNA): TGCGCCAGCAACCAAGTGGGGTGGGTCACAGATACGCAGTATTTT. Translating it yields CASNQVGWVTDTQYF.

With respect to this clonotype: The junction departs from the called germline gene at one end, perhaps through a read error. J is TRBJ1-1 and V is TRBV29-1; tentatively, D is TRBD1 (5 bases). Germline V lookup: CDR1 SQVTM, CDR2 ANQGSEA. The CDR3 loop spans 14 amino acids. Here the CDR3 reads CSVEGKAGYTEAFF. The CDR3 DNA reads as TGCAGCGTTGAAGGGAAAGCAGGGTACACTGAAGCCTTCTTT. The variable domain in full, completed from reference TRBV29-1 and TRBJ1-1, reads SAVISQKPSRDICQRGTSLTIQCQVDSQVTMMFWYRQQPGQSLTLIATANQGSEATYESGFVIDKFPISRPNLTFSTLTVSNMSPEDSSIYLCSVEGKAGYTEAFFGQGTRLTVV.

Remarks on this clonotype: A read error may account for a junction end that differs from germline. CDR3 nucleotide sequence: TGTGCCAGTAGTTATAACCTCACAGATTTCTCTGGGGCCAACGTCCTGACTTTC. Amino acids: CASSYNLTDFSGANVLTF. J is TRBJ2-6 and V is TRBV6-2 or TRBV6-3; D not resolved. Looked up from germline, CDR1 is MNHEY and CDR2 is SVGEGT. The CDR3 contains 18 residues.

The genes are TRBV4-2 and TRBJ1-1, with TRBD1 as a possible D gene (6 bases). V dropped 10 bases and J dropped 12 bases, with 18 bases sitting between them. CDR3 length: 11 amino acids. CDR1 and CDR2 (germline): LGHNA, YNFKEQ. DNA of the CDR3: TGTGCCAACACGGGGGGGGCTGGAACTTTCTTT. Translating it yields CANTGGAGTFF.

The J gene is TRBJ1-2, the V gene TRBV5-1; 8 nucleotides line up with TRBD1. Germline CDR1 reads SGHRS; CDR2 reads YFSETQ. With V trimmed by 10 bases and J by 8 bases, 22 bases remained unmatched. There are 16 residues in the CDR3. The CDR3 region is CACSSRESGTGTGYTF. CDR3 coding DNA: TGCGCCTGTAGCTCACGCGAGTCCGGGACAGGTACGGGCTACACCTTC.

As concerns this clonotype: At one end, the junction sequence differs from germline, possibly due to a read error. The chain is built from TRBV11-2 and TRBJ2-5; 12 bases line up with TRBD1. There are 15 residues in the CDR3. Germline V gene lookup returns CDR1 SGHAT and CDR2 FQNNGV. CDR3 protein: CVSGSTGTGGGTQYF. The CDR3 nucleotides are TGTGTCAGCGGCTCTACAGGGACAGGGGGCGGGACCCAGTACTTC. Filled out from reference TRBV11-2 and TRBJ2-5, the complete variable domain reads EAGVAQSPRYKIIEKRQSVAFWCNPISGHATLYWYQQILGQGPKLLIQFQNNGVVDDSQLPKDRFSAERLKGVDSTLKIQPAKLEDSAVYLCVSGSTGTGGGTQYFGPGTRLLVL.

This clonotype was recorded once. The V gene is TRBV6-2 or TRBV6-3, the J gene TRBJ2-1; D uncertain. Germline loops: CDR1 MNHEY, CDR2 SVGEGT. This CDR3 is built from 15 residues. V was pared by 2 bases and J by 7 bases, with 15 bases between. In DNA form, the CDR3 reads TGTGCCAGCAGTTACAGGCAGGTAGCTAAGAATGAGCAGTTCTTC. Its protein product is CASSYRQVAKNEQFF.

This clonotype appeared a few times. A much bigger clone sits one base away, suggesting this may be a read error. The chain uses TRBV28 and TRBJ2-3; TRBD2 matches at 7 bases. Germline CDR1 MDHEN, CDR2 SYDVKM. The CDR3 spans 15 residues. CDR3 region: CASSLPSGHTDMQYF. Here the CDR3 DNA reads TGTGCCAGCAGTTTACCTAGCGGCCACACAGATATGCAGTATTTT.